This T cell receptor beta chain was found in a study of blood T cell repertoires in COVID-19. This clone showed up just once. Clones were sequenced by immunoSEQ multiplex PCR, and TCRdb holds only the in-frame ones, with some missing. The table includes around 260,000 clones, around four fifths detected once. The V segment lost 11 bases and the J segment 1 base; nucleotides outside the gene matches: 13. CDR3 length: 15 residues. Per germline, CDR1 SEHNR and CDR2 FQNEAQ (reference sequence). Sequenced material: PBMCs or T cells enriched from blood (not recorded which). This chain links TRBV7-9 with TRBJ1-2; 7 positions agree with TRBD1. The receptor comes from a man younger than 45 with acute COVID-19. The CDR3 spells CASRAGTDYNYGYTF. The CDR3, as DNA: TGTGCCTCCCGGGCCGGGACAGACTATAACTATGGCTACACCTTC.